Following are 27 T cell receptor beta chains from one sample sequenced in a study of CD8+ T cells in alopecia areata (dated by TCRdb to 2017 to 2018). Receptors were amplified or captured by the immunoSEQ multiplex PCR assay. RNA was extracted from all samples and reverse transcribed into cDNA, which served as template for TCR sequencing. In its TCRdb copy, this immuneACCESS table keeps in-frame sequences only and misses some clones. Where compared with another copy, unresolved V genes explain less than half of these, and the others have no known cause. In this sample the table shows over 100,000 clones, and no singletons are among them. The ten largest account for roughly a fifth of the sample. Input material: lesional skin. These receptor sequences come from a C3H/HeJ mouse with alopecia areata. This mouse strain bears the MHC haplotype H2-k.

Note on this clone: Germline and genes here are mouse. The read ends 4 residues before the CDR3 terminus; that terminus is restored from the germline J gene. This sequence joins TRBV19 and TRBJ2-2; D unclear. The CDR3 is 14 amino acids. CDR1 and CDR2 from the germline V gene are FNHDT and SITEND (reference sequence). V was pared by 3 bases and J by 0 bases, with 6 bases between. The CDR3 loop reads CASSRGSNTGQLYF. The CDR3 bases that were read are TGTGCCAGCAGTAGAGGGTCAAACACCGGG.

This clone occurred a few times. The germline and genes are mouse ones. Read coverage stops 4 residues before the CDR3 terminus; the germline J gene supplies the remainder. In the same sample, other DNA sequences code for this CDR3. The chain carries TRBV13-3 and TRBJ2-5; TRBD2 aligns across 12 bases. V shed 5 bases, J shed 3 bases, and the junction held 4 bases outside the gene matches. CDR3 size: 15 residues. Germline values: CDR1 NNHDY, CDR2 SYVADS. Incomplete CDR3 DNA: TGTGCCAGCAGCAAGGACTGGGGGGGACAAGAC. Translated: CASSKDWGGQD. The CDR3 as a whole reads CASSKDWGGQDTQYF. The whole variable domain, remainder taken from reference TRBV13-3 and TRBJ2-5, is EAAVTQSPRSKVAVTGGKVTLSCHQTNNHDYMYWYRQDTGHGLRLIHYSYVADSTEKGDIPDGYKASRPSQENFSLILELASLSQTAVYFCASSKDWGGQDTQYFGPGTRLLVL.

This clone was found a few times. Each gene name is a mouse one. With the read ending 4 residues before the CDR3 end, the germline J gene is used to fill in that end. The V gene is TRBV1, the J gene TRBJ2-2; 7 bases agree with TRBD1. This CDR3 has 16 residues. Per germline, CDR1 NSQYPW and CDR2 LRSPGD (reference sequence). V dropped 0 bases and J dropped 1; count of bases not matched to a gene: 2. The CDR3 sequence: CTCSADRQGNTGQLYF. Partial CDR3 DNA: TGCACCTGCAGTGCAGATCGACAGGGAAACACCGGG.

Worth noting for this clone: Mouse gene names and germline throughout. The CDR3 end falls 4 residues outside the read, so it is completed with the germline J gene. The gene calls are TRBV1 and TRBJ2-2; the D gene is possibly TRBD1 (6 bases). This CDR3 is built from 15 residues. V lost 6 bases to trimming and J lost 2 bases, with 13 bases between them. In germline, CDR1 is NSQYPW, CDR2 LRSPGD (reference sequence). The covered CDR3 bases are TGCACCTGCAGCCCCAAACAGGGTAACACCGGG. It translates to CTCSPKQGNTG. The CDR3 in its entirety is CTCSPKQGNTGQLYF.

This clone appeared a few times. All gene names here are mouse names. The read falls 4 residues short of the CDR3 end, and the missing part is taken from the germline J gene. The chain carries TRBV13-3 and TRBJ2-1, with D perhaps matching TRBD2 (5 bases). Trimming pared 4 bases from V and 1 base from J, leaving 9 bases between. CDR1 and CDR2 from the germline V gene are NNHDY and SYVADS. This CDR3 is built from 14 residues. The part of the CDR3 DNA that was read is TGTGCCAGCAGTCCTGGGCTGAACTATGCT. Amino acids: CASSPGLNYA. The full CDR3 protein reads CASSPGLNYAEQFF.

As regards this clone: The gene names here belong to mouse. The covered CDR3 bases are TGCACCTGCAGTGCAGCTTACTGGGGGGGCGGAGCAGAA. It codes for CTCSAAYWGGGAE. The complete CDR3 reads CTCSAAYWGGGAETLYF. The rearrangement uses TRBV1 and TRBJ2-3; 11 bases map to TRBD2. With the read ending 4 residues before the CDR3 end, the germline J gene is used to fill in that end. The CDR3 contains 17 residues. The germline V gene has CDR1 NSQYPW and CDR2 LRSPGD (reference sequence). V was clipped by 1 base and J by 3 bases; unmatched bases: 6. The entire variable domain, with the rest obtained from reference TRBV1 and TRBJ2-3, is as follows: VTLLEQNPRWRLVPRGQAVNLRCILKNSQYPWMSWYQQDLQKQLQWLFTLRSPGDKEVKSLPGADYLATRVTDTELRLQVANMSQGRTLYCTCSAAYWGGGAETLYFGSGTRLTVL.

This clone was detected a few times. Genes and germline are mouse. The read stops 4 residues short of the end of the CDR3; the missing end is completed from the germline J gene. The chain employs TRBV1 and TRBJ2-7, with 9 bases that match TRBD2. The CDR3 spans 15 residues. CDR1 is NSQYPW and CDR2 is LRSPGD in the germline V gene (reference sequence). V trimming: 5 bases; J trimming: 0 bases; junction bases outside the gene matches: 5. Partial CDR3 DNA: TGCACCTGCAGTTCTACTGGGGGGCTCTCCTAT. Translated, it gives CTCSSTGGLSY. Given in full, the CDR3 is CTCSSTGGLSYEQYF.

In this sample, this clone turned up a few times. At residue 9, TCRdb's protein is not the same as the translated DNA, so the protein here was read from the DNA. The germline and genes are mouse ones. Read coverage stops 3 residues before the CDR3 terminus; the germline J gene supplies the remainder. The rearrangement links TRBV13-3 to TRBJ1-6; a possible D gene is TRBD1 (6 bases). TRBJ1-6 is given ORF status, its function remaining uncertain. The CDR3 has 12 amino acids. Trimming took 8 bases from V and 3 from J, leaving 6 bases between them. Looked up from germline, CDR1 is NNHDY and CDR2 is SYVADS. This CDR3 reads CARDSYNSPLYF. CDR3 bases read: TGTGCCAGGGACAGCTATAATTCGCCC.

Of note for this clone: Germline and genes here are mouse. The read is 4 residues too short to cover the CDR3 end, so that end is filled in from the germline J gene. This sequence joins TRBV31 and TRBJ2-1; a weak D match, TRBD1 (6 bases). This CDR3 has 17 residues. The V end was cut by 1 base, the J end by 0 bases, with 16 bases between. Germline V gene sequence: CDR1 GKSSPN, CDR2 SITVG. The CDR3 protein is CAWSPGSGETNYAEQFF. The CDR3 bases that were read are TGTGCCTGGAGTCCCGGGTCAGGGGAGACTAACTATGCT.

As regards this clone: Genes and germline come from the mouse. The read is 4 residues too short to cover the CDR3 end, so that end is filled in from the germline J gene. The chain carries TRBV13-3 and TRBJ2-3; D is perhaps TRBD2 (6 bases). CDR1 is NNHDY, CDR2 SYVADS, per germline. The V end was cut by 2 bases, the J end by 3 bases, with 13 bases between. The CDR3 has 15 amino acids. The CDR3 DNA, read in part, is TGTGCCAGCAGTGACTGGGGATATGTAGCAGAA. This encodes CASSDWGYVAE. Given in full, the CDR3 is CASSDWGYVAETLYF.

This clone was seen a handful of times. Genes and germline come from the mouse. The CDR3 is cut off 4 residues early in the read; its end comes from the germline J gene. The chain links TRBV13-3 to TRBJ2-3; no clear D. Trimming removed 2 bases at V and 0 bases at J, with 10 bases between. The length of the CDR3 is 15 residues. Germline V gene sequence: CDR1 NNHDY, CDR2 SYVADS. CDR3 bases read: TGTGCCAGCAGTGAGATCAAAACTAGTGCAGAA. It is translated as CASSEIKTSAE. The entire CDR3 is CASSEIKTSAETLYF.

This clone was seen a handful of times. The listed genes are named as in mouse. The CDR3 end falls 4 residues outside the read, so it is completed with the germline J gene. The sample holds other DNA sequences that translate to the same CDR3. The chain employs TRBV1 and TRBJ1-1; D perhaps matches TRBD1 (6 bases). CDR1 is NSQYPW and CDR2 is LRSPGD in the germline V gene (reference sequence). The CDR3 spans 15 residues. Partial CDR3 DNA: TGCACCTGCAGTGCAGAGGGACTGGGGGGGCGA. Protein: CTCSAEGLGGR. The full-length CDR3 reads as CTCSAEGLGGREVFF.

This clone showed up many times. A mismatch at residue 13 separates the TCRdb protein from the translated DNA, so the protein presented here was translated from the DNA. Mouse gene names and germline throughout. The CDR3 DNA, read in part, is TGCACCTGCAGTGCAAGTCAGGGGGCTGGGAATTCGCCC. Its protein product is CTCSASQGAGNSP. The entire CDR3 protein reads CTCSASQGAGNSPLYF. This chain connects TRBV1 to TRBJ1-6; 8 bases agree with TRBD1. The observed sequence ends 3 residues before the CDR3 terminus, with the missing tail filled in from the germline J gene. TRBJ1-6 is known as an ORF, though its function is uncertain. The CDR3 length is 16 residues. V lost 2 bases, J lost 7 bases, and 7 bases stayed unmatched. The V gene's germline CDR1 is NSQYPW and CDR2 LRSPGD (reference sequence).

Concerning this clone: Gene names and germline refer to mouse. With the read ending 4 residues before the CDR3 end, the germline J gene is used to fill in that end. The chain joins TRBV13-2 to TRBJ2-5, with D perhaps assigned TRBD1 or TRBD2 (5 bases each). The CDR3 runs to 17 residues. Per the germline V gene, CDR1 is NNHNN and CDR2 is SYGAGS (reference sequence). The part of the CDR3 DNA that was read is TGTGCCAGCGGTGATGGGGGGTGGAGTGTGGACGGAGAC. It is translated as CASGDGGWSVDGD. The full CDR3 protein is CASGDGGWSVDGDTQYF.

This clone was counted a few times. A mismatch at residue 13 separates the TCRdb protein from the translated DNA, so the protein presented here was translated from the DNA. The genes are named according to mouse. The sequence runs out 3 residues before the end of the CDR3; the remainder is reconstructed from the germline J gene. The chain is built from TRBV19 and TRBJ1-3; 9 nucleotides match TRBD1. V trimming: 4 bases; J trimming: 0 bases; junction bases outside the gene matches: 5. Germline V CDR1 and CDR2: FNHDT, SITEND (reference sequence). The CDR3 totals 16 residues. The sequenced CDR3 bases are TGTGCCAGCAGTTGGGACAGGGAATCTTCTGGAAATACG. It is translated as CASSWDRESSGNT. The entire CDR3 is CASSWDRESSGNTLYF.

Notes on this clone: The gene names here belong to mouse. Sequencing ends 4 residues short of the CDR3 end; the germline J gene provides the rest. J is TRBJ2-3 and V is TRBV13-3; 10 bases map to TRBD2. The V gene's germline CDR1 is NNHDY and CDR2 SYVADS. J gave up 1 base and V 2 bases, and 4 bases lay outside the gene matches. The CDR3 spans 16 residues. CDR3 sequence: CASSESWGGGAETLYF. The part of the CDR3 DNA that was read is TGTGCCAGCAGTGAGAGCTGGGGGGGCGGTGCAGAA.

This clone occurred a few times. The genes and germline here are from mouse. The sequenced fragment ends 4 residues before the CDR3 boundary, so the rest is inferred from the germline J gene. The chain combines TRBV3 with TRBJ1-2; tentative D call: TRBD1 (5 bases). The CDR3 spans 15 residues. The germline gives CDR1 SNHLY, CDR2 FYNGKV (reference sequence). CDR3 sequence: CASSLGPGKRSDYTF. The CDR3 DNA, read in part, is TGTGCCAGCAGCTTAGGGCCAGGGAAAAGATCC. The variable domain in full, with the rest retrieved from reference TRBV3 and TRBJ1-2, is GPKVLQIPSHQIIDMGQMVTLNCDPVSNHLYFYWYKQILGQQMEFLVNFYNGKVMEKSKLFKDQFSVERPDGSYFTLKIQPTALEDSAVYFCASSLGPGKRSDYTFGSGTRLLVI.

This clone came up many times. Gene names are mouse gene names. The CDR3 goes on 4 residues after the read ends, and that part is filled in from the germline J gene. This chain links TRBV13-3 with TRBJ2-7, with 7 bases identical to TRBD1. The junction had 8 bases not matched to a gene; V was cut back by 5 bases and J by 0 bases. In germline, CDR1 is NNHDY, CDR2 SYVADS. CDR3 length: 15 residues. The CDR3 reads CASSTWTGSSYEQYF. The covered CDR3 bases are TGTGCCAGCAGCACCTGGACAGGAAGCTCCTAT.

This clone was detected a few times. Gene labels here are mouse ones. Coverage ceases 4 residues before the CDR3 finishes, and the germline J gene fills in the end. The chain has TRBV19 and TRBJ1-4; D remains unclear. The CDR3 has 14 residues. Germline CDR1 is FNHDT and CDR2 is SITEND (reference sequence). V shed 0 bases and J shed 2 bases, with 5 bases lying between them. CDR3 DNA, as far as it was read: TGTGCCAGCAGTATAGTTCAATCCAACGAA. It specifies CASSIVQSNE. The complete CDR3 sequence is CASSIVQSNERLFF.

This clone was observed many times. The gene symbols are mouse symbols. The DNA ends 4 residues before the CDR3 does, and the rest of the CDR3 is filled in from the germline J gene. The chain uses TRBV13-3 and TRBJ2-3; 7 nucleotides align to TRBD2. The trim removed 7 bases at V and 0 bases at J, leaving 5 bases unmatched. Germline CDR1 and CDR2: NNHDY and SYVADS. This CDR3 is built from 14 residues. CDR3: CASSDWDSAETLYF. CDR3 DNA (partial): TGTGCCAGCTCCGACTGGGATAGTGCAGAA.

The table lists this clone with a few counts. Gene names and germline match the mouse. The sequenced part of the CDR3 DNA is TGCACCTGCAGTGCAGAAAACAGGAACACA. Encoded protein: CTCSAENRNT. The entire CDR3 protein reads CTCSAENRNTEVFF. The chain employs TRBV1 and TRBJ1-1; D is unresolved. Read coverage stops 4 residues before the CDR3 terminus; the germline J gene supplies the remainder. This CDR3 comprises 14 residues. Germline assignment: CDR1 NSQYPW and CDR2 LRSPGD (reference sequence). Trimming took off 0 bases at V and 1 base at J, with 6 bases between the two ends. The variable domain in full, completed from reference TRBV1 and TRBJ1-1, reads VTLLEQNPRWRLVPRGQAVNLRCILKNSQYPWMSWYQQDLQKQLQWLFTLRSPGDKEVKSLPGADYLATRVTDTELRLQVANMSQGRTLYCTCSAENRNTEVFFGKGTRLTVV.

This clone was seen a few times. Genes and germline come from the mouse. The CDR3 DNA, read in part, is TGTGCCAGCAGTGTCTCAGGGGATAACACA. This gives the protein CASSVSGDNT. The complete CDR3 sequence is CASSVSGDNTEVFF. V usage is TRBV13-1 and J usage is TRBJ1-1; D is perhaps TRBD1 (6 bases). The sequence runs out 4 residues before the end of the CDR3; the remainder is reconstructed from the germline J gene. CDR1 NSHNY and CDR2 SYGAGN come from the germline V gene. The CDR3 has 14 amino acids. V was clipped by 3 bases and J by 2 bases, with 11 bases between them.

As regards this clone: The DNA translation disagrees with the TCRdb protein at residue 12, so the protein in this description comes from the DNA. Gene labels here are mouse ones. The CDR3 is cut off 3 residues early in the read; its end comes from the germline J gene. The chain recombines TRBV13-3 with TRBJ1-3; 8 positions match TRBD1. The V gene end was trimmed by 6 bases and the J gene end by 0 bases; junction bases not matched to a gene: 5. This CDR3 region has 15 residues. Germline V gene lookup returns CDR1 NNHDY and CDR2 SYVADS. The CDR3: CASKSGGFSGNTLYF. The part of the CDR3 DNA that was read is TGTGCCAGCAAGTCAGGGGGCTTTTCTGGAAATACG.

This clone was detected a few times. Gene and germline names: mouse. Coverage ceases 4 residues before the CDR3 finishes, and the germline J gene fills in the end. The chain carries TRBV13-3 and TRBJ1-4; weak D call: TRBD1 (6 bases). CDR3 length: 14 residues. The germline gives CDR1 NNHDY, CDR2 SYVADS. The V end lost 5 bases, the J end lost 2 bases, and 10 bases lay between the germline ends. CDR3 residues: CASSLRGSNERLFF. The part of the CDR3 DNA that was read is TGTGCCAGCAGCCTCAGGGGATCCAACGAA.

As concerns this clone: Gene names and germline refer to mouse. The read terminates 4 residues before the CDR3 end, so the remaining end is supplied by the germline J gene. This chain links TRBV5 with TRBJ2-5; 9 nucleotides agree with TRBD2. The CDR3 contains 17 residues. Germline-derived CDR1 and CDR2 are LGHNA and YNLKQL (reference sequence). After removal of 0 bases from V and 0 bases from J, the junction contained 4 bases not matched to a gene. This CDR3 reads CASSQELGGFNQDTQYF. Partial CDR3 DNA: TGTGCCAGCAGCCAAGAACTGGGGGGATTTAACCAAGAC.

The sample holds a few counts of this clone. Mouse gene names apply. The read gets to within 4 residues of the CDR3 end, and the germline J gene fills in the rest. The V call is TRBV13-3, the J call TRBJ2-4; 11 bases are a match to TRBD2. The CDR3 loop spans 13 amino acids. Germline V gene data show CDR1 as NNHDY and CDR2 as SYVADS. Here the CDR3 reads CASTRDWGNTLYF. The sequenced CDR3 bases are TGTGCCAGCACCCGGGACTGGGGGAAC.

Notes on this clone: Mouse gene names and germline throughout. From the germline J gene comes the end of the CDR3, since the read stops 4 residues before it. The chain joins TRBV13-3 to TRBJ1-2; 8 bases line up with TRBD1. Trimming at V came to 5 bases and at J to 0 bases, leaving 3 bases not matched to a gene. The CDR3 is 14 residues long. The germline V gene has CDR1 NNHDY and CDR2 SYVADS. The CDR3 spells CASSSGGANSDYTF. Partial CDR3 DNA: TGTGCCAGCAGCTCAGGGGGCGCAAACTCC.